This T cell receptor beta chain is from a study of early T cells in non-severe SARS-CoV-2 infection. The CDR3 length is 12 residues. V lost 7 bases to trimming and J lost 7 bases; unmatched junction nucleotides: 9. Per germline, CDR1 SQVTM and CDR2 ANQGSEA. MiXCR was run by TCRdb on the 5' RACE reads, yielding one entry per CDR3 protein. The repertoire holds some 87,000 distinct CDR3 sequences, with around 13% as singletons. The V gene is TRBV29-1, the J gene TRBJ1-1, with 7 nucleotides matching TRBD1. The receptor comes from an adult who was a healthcare worker with PCR-confirmed SARS-CoV-2 infection or an uninfected control (not recorded which). The material sequenced was whole blood. The chain's CDR3 is CSASGTEIEAFF. The CDR3 DNA reads as TGCAGCGCCTCCGGGACAGAAATTGAAGCTTTCTTT.